This T cell receptor beta chain was identified during a study of response to subunit inactivated influenza vaccine. TCRdb re-called the RT-PCR reads through MiXCR, storing one row per CDR3 protein. Of approximately 310,000 distinct CDR3 sequences in the sample, 20% to 25% were seen once. The germline V and J ends were trimmed by 6 bases and 1 base, with 12 bases remaining between them. The CDR3 consists of 14 residues. V usage is TRBV12-3 or TRBV12-4 and J usage is TRBJ1-1; D is ambiguous. The source material was PBMCs from blood, sampled about 20 months after vaccination. The TCR comes from a man in his fifties or sixties who received an inactivated influenza vaccine. The DNA for the CDR3 is TGTGCCAGCAGATTCTCCGCTCGGAACACTGAAGCTTTCTTT. Translation: CASRFSARNTEAFF.